The 5 T cell receptor beta chains listed next were all sequenced from one sample in a study of blood T cell repertoires in COVID-19. TCRdb keeps only in-frame clones here, not all; method: immunoSEQ multiplex PCR. Here the sample spans approximately 400,000 clones, roughly 91% being singletons. Specimen: PBMCs or T cells enriched from blood (not recorded which). All receptors come from a young woman who had recovered from COVID-19.

The chain employs TRBV5-4 and TRBJ1-4; perhaps TRBD1 as D (5 bases). This CDR3 contains 14 residues. Per the germline V gene, CDR1 is SGHNT and CDR2 is YYREEE (reference sequence). The germline V and J ends were trimmed by 4 bases and 3 bases, with 10 bases remaining between them. CDR3 region: CASSRRDPNEKLFF. For the CDR3, the DNA is TGTGCCAGCAGCCGCAGGGATCCTAATGAAAAACTGTTTTTT.

This chain uses TRBV2 with TRBJ1-5, with D tentatively TRBD1 (5 bases). V was trimmed by 6 bases and J by 3 bases, leaving 15 bases between them. Germline CDR1 is SNHLY and CDR2 is FYNNEI. The CDR3 spans 15 residues. Written as DNA, the CDR3 is TGTGCCAGCAGCCTCCGGGGGTCGGACAATCAGCCCCAGCATTTT. Translated: CASSLRGSDNQPQHF.

The chain is built from TRBV13 and TRBJ1-1; no reliable D call. Trimming shortened V by 1 base and J by 6 bases, and 9 bases separated the two germline ends. The germline CDR1 and CDR2 sequences are PRHDT and FYEKMQ (reference sequence). CDR3 length equals 13 residues. CDR3 sequence (DNA): TGTGCCAGCAGCTTAGCCGCCGGGTCTGAAGCTTTCTTT. Translation gives CASSLAAGSEAFF.

The V call is TRBV3-1 (or the pseudogene TRBV3-2), the J call TRBJ1-3; 7 nucleotides align to TRBD1. V was pared by 0 bases and J by 8 bases, with 7 bases of the junction left unmatched. CDR1 and CDR2 from the germline V gene are LGHDT and YNNKEL (reference sequence). The CDR3 has 15 residues. CDR3 DNA: TGTGCCAGCAGCCAAGACAGGGGGTCTCGGTACACCATATATTTT. It translates to CASSQDRGSRYTIYF.

The chain joins TRBV10-2 to TRBJ2-2; 9 bases are a match to TRBD1. The trim removed 6 bases at V and 7 bases at J, leaving 6 bases unmatched. From germline, CDR1 is WSHSY and CDR2 SAAADI. The CDR3 extends over 14 amino acids. The CDR3 is CASRDRGNNGELFF. As DNA, the CDR3 is TGCGCCAGCAGGGACAGGGGTAATAACGGGGAGCTGTTTTTT.